This TCR beta chain was observed in a study of T cell responses to AZD1222 COVID-19 vaccine. Whole-study findings and limits: Vaccine-associated CD4 TCRs spanned spike, dominant at 160-218 and 743-854.

Regarding this clone: Its antigen remains unidentified.

Clones were sequenced by immunoSEQ multiplex PCR, and TCRdb holds only the in-frame ones, with some missing. The profile covers about 140,000 clones, with about 90% appearing a single time and about 1.4% taken by the ten largest. The CDR3 loop spans 14 amino acids. V was clipped by 6 bases and J by 4 bases; unmatched bases: 8. The germline gives CDR1 LNHDA, CDR2 SQIVND (reference sequence). The source is an adult in good health. The rearrangement links TRBV19 to TRBJ1-1, with 7 bases fitting TRBD1. The source material was peripheral blood, sampled on day 0 of AZD1222 vaccination. CDR3 bases: TGTGCCAGTAGCCCGGACAGGCGAACCACTGAAGCTTTCTTT. This gives the protein CASSPDRRTTEAFF.